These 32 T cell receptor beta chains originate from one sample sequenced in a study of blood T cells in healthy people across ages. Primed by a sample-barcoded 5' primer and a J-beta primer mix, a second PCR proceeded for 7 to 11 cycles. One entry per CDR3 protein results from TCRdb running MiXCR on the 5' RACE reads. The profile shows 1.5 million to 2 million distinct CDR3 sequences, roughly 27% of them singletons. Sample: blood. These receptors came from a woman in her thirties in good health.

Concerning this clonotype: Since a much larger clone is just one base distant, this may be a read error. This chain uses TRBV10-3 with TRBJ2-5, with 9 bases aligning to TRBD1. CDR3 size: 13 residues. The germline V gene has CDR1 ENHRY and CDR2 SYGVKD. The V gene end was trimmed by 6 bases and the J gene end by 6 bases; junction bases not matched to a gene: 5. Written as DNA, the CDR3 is TGTGCCATCAGGGGAGACAGGGGGAAGACCCAGTACTTC. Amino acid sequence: CAIRGDRGKTQYF.

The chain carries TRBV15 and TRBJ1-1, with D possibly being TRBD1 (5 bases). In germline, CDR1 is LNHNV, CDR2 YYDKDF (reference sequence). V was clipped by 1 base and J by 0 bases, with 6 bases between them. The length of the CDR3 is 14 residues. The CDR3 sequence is CATSRGTMNTEAFF. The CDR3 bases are TGTGCCACCAGCAGAGGGACAATGAACACTGAAGCTTTCTTT. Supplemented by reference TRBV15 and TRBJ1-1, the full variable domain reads DAMVIQNPRYQVTQFGKPVTLSCSQTLNHNVMYWYQQKSSQAPKLLFHYYDKDFNNEADTPDNFQSRRPNTSFCFLDIRSPGLGDTAMYLCATSRGTMNTEAFFGQGTRLTVV.

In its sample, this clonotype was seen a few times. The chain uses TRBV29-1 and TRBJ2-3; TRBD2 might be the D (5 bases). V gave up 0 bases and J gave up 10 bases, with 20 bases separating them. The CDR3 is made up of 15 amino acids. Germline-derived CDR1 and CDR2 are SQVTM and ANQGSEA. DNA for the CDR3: TGCAGCGTTGAAGACCCCACTCGCAGTAAGAGGGCGCAGTATTTT. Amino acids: CSVEDPTRSKRAQYF.

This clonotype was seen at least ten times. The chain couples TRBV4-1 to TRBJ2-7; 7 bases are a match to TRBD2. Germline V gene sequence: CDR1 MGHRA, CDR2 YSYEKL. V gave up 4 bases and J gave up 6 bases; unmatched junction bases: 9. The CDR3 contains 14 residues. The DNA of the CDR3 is TGCGCCAGCAGCCCGGGACTATCTGGCATCGAGCAGTACTTC. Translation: CASSPGLSGIEQYF.

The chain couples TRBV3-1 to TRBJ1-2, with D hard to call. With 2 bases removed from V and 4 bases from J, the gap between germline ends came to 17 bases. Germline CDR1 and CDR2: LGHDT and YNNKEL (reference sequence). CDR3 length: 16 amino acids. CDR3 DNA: TGTGCCAGCAGCCAAACCTTAGATGGGAGAGGCTATGGCTACACCTTC. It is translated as CASSQTLDGRGYGYTF.

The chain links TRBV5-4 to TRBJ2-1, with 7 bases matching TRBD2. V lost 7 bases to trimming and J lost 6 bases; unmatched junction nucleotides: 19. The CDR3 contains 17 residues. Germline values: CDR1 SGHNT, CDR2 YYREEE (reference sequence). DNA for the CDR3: TGTGCCAGCGGCCGGGGGGTTGCCCCCCAGGGCCCCAATGAGCAGTTCTTC. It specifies CASGRGVAPQGPNEQFF.

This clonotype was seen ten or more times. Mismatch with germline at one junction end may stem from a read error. As DNA, the CDR3 is TGCGCCAGCAGCTTAACGATGTGGGACAATGAGCAGTTCTTC. It is translated as CASSLTMWDNEQFF. The gene calls are TRBV7-3 and TRBJ2-1; D is ambiguous. CDR3 length equals 14 residues. In germline, CDR1 is SGHTA, CDR2 FQGTGA.

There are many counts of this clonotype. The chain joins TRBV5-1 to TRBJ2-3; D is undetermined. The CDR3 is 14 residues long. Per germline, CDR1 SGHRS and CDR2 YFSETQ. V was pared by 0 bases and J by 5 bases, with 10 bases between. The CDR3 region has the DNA TGCGCCAGCAGCTTGGCCAACCCCATAGATACGCAGTATTTT. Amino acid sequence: CASSLANPIDTQYF.

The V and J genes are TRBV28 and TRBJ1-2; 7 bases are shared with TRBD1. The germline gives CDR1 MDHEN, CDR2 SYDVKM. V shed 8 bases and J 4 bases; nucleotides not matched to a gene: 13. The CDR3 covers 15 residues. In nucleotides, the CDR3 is TGTGCCAGCCAAGAAACAGGGGAAAGGGGCTATGGCTACACCTTC. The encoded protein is CASQETGERGYGYTF.

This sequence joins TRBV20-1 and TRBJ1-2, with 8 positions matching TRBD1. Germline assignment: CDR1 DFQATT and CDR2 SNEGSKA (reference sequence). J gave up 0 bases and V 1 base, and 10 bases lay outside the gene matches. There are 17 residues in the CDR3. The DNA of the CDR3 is TGCAGTGCTAGAGCCCATCCCAGGGGGCGAGCTAACTATGGCTACACCTTC. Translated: CSARAHPRGRANYGYTF.

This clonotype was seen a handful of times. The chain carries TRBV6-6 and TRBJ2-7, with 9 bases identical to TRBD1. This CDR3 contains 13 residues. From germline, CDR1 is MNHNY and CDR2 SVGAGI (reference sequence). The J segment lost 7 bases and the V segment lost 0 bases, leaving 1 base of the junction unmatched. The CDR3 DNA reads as TGTGCCAGCAGTTACTCACAGGGGGCAGAGCAGTACTTC. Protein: CASSYSQGAEQYF.

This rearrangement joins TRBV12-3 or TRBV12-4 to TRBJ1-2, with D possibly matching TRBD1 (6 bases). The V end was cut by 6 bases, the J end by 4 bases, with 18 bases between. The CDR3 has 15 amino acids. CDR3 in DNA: TGTGCCAGCAGCTTAAATTATAGGGGGTGCTATGGCTACACCTTC. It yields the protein CASSLNYRGCYGYTF.

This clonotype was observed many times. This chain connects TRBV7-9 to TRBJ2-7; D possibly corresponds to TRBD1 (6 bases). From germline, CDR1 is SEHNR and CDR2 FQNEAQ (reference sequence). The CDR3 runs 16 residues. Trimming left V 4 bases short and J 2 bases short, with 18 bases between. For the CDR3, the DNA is TGTGCCAGCAGCTCTCGATCGACAGGCGATCCCTACGAGCAGTACTTC. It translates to CASSSRSTGDPYEQYF.

As DNA, the CDR3 is TGCAGTGCTAGAGATCCTAGCGGGGTATACTACGAGCAGTACTTC. It encodes CSARDPSGVYYEQYF. The chain combines TRBV20-1 with TRBJ2-7; 9 positions agree with TRBD2. This CDR3 comprises 15 residues. Looked up from germline, CDR1 is DFQATT and CDR2 is SNEGSKA (reference sequence). After removal of 0 bases from V and 3 bases from J, the junction contained 6 bases not matched to a gene.

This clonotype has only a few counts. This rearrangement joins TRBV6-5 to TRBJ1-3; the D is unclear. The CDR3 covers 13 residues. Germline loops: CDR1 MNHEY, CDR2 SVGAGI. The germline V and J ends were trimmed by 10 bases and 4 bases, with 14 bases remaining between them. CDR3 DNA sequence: TGTGCCACCAGCAAGTATGACGGAAACACCATATATTTT. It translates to CATSKYDGNTIYF.

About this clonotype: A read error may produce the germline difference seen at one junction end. The CDR3 loop reads CASSQGVLRQGMKDIQYF. The DNA for the CDR3 is TGCGCCAGCAGTCAAGGGGTCTTGAGACAGGGGATGAAGGACATTCAGTACTTC. The V gene is TRBV4-1, the J gene TRBJ2-4; TRBD1 agrees at 8 bases. Germline V gives CDR1 MGHRA, CDR2 YSYEKL. The CDR3 runs 18 residues.

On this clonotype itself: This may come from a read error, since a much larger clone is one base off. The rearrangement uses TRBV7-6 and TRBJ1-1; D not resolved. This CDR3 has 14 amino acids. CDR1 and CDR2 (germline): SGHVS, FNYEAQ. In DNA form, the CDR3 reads TGTGCCAACAGCTTTTCGGCAGGGAACACTGAAGCTTTCTTT. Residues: CANSFSAGNTEAFF.

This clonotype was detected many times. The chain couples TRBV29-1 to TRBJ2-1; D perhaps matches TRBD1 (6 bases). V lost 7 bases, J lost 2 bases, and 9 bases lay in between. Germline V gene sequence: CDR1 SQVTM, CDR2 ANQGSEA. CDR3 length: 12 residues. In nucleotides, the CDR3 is TGCAGCGGGAACAGGGCCTACAATGAGCAGTTCTTC. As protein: CSGNRAYNEQFF.

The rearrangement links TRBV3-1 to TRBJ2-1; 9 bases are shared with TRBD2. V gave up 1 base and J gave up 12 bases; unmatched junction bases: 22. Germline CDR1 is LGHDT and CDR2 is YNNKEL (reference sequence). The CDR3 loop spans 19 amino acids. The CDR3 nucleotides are TGTGCCAGCAGCCAAGCACGCCGGCTCACTAGCGGGCTATTGGACGGGCAGTTCTTC. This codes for CASSQARRLTSGLLDGQFF.

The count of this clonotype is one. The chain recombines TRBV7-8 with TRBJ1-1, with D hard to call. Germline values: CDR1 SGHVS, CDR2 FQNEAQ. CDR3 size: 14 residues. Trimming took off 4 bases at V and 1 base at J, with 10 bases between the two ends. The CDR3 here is CASSSGRRNTEAFF. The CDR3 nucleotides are TGTGCCAGCAGCTCGGGCAGGAGGAACACTGAAGCTTTCTTT. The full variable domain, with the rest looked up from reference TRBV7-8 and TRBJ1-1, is GAGVSQSPRYKVAKRGQDVALRCDPISGHVSLFWYQQALGQGPEFLTYFQNEAQLDKSGLPSDRFFAERPEGSVSTLKIQRTQQEDSAVYLCASSSGRRNTEAFFGQGTRLTVV.

CDR3 coding DNA: TGTGCCAGCAGCACCAGGACAGGGAGCGGCTACACCTTC. This translates into CASSTRTGSGYTF. The chain couples TRBV12-3 or TRBV12-4 to TRBJ1-2, with 8 positions matching TRBD1. The CDR3 extends over 13 amino acids. The ends lost 6 bases at V and 8 bases at J; junction bases unmatched: 8.

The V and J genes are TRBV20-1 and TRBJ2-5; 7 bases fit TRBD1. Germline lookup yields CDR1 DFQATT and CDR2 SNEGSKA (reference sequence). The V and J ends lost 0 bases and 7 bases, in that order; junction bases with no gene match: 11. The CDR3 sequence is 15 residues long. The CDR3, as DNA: TGCAGTGCTAGAGAAGGACAGGACAGCTTGCGGACCCAGTACTTC. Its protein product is CSAREGQDSLRTQYF.

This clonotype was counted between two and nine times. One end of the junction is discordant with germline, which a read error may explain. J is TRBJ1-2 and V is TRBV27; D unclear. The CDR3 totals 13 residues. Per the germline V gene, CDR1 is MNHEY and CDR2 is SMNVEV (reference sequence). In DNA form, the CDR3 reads TGTGCCAGCAGTTTAAACAGTAACTATGGCTGCACCTTC. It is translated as CASSLNSNYGCTF.

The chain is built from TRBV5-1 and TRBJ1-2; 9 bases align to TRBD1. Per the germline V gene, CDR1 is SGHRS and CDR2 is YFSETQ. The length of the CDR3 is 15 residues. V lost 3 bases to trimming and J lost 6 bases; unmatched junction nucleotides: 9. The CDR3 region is CASSSFGQGTNGYTF. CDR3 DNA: TGCGCCAGCAGCTCGTTTGGACAGGGGACCAATGGCTACACCTTC.

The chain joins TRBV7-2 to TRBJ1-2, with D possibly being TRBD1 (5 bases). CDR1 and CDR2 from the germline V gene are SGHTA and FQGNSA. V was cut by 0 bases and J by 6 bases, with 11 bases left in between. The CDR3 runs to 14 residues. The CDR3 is CASSLARAQDGYTF. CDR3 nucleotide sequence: TGTGCCAGCAGCTTAGCCAGGGCCCAAGATGGCTACACCTTC.

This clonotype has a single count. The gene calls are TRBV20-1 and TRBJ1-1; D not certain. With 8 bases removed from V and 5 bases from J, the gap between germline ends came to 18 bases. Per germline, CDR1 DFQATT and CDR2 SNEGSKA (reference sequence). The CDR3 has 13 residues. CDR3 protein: CSTLTVSTTEAFF. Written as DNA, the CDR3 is TGCAGTACCTTGACCGTATCTACAACTGAAGCTTTCTTT.

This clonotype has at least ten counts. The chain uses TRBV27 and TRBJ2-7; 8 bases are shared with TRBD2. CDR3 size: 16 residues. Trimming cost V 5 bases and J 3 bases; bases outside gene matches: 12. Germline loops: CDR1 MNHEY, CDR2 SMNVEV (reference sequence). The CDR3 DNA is TGTGCCAGCAGTGCCGCACGGGGCGGGGGGTACTACGAGCAGTACTTC. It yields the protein CASSAARGGGYYEQYF.

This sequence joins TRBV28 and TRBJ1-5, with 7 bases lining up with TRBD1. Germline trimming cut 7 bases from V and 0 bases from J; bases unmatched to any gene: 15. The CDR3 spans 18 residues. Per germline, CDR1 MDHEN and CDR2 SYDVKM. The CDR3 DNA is TGTGCCAGCACCTCGGGATCGGGACAGCAGTATAGCAATCAGCCCCAGCATTTT. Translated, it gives CASTSGSGQQYSNQPQHF. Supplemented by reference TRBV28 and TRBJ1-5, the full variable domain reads DVKVTQSSRYLVKRTGEKVFLECVQDMDHENMFWYRQDPGLGLRLIYFSYDVKMKEKGDIPEGYSVSREKKERFSLILESASTNQTSMYLCASTSGSGQQYSNQPQHFGDGTRLSIL.

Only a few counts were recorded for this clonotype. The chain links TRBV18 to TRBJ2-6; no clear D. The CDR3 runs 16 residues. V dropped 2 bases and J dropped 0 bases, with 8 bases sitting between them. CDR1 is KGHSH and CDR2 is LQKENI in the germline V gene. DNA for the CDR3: TGTGCCAGCTCACCAGGGCAGAGCTCTGGGGCCAACGTCCTGACTTTC. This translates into CASSPGQSSGANVLTF. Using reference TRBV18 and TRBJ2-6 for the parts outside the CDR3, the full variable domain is NAGVMQNPRHLVRRRGQEARLRCSPMKGHSHVYWYRQLPEEGLKFMVYLQKENIIDESGMPKERFSAEFPKEGPSILRIQQVVRGDSAAYFCASSPGQSSGANVLTFGAGSRLTVL.

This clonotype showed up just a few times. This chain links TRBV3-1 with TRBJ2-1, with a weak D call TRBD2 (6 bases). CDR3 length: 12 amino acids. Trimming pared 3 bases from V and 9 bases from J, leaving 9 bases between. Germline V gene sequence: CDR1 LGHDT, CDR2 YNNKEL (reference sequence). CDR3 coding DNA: TGTGCCAGCAGCCACACCGGGGGTGAGCAGTTCTTC. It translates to CASSHTGGEQFF.

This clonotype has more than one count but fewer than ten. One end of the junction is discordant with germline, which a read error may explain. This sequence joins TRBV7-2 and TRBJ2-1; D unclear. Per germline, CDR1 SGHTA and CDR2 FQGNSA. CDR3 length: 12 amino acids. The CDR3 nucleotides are TGTGCCGGCAGCTCGGTGGGAAATGAGCAGTTCTTC. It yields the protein CAGSSVGNEQFF.

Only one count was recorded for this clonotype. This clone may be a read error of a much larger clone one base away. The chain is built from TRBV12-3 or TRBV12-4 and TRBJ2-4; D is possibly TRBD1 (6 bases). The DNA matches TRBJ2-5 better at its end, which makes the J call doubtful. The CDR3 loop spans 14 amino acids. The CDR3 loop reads CASMIGGREETQYF. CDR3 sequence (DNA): TGTGCCAGCATGATAGGGGGAAGAGAAGAGACCCAGTACTTC.